Below, 21 T cell receptor beta chains from the same sample are listed, as sequenced in a study of PD-L1 blockade in urothelial cancer. Described time point: peripheral blood 6 weeks after treatment start. Assay used: immunoSEQ multiplex PCR; TCRdb lists only in-frame clones, some missing. The sample gives some 120,000 clones, roughly 90% of which show up once; 1.5% to 2% is in the top ten. Sequenced material: PBMCs, taken around atezolizumab (anti-PD-L1) treatment. These receptors came from a man in his 60s with urothelial cancer.

V is TRBV6-6 and J is TRBJ2-4, with 11 bases identical to TRBD1. This CDR3 has 15 residues. Germline V gene lookup returns CDR1 MNHNY and CDR2 SVGAGI (reference sequence). The ends lost 6 bases at V and 1 base at J; junction bases unmatched: 2. The CDR3 bases are TGTGCCAGCAGGTGGGACAGGGGGGCCAAAAACATTCAGTACTTC. This translates into CASRWDRGAKNIQYF.

The chain employs TRBV5-6 and TRBJ1-5, with D perhaps matching TRBD1 (6 bases). The CDR3 sequence is 14 residues long. The V gene's germline CDR1 is SGHDT and CDR2 YYEEEE. Deletions cut 5 bases from V and 3 bases from J, with 12 bases between. CDR3 sequence reads: CASSLTGFNQPQHF. CDR3 bases: TGTGCCAGCAGTCTAACAGGGTTCAATCAGCCCCAGCATTTT.

The rearrangement joins TRBV6-6 to TRBJ2-3; a weak D match, TRBD2 (5 bases). Germline V lookup: CDR1 MNHNY, CDR2 SVGAGI (reference sequence). CDR3 length: 12 residues. V lost 6 bases, J lost 1 base, and 5 bases lay in between. The CDR3 nucleotides are TGTGCCAGCAGGGGAGGCACAGATACGCAGTATTTT. Amino acid sequence: CASRGGTDTQYF.

About this clone: A read error may produce the germline difference seen at one junction end. The chain links TRBV6-5 to TRBJ1-1; possibly TRBD1 for D (6 bases). The CDR3 runs 13 residues. CDR1 and CDR2 from the germline V gene are MNHEY and SVGAGI. The CDR3 loop reads CASSYGQTGLLGF. CDR3 DNA: TGTGCCAGCAGTTACGGACAGACAGGCTTACTAGGATTT.

This chain links TRBV5-6 with TRBJ2-1; 9 nucleotides match TRBD1. The V gene end was trimmed by 1 base and the J gene end by 6 bases; junction bases not matched to a gene: 8. The CDR3 has 16 amino acids. Germline V gene data show CDR1 as SGHDT and CDR2 as YYEEEE. CDR3 in amino acids: CASSLTPGQGINEQFF. In DNA form, the CDR3 reads TGTGCCAGCAGCTTGACCCCGGGACAGGGTATCAATGAGCAGTTCTTC.

The genes are TRBV2 and TRBJ1-5; D ambiguous. Between the trimmed V and J ends, which lost 7 bases and 1 base, there was a span of 8 bases. This CDR3 has 13 amino acids. Germline V lookup: CDR1 SNHLY, CDR2 FYNNEI. CDR3: CASKTVSNQPQHF. CDR3 in DNA: TGTGCCAGCAAAACGGTGAGCAATCAGCCCCAGCATTTT. The full variable domain, completed using reference TRBV2 and TRBJ1-5, is EPEVTQTPSHQVTQMGQEVILRCVPISNHLYFYWYRQILGQKVEFLVSFYNNEISEKSEIFDDQFSVERPDGSNFTLKIRSTKLEDSAMYFCASKTVSNQPQHFGDGTRLSIL.

The chain employs TRBV7-7 and TRBJ2-1; D is undetermined. This CDR3 contains 14 residues. The germline V and J ends were trimmed by 5 bases and 6 bases, with 14 bases remaining between them. Germline loops: CDR1 SSHAT, CDR2 FNYEAQ (reference sequence). The CDR3 sequence is CASSPTTTSNEQFF. The CDR3 nucleotides are TGTGCCAGCAGCCCTACAACTACTTCCAATGAGCAGTTCTTC.

The chain links TRBV5-1 to TRBJ1-5; 7 bases are shared with TRBD1. The J segment lost 2 bases and the V segment lost 5 bases, leaving 4 bases of the junction unmatched. The CDR3 contains 14 residues. From germline, CDR1 is SGHRS and CDR2 YFSETQ. CDR3 residues: CASSDGQGNQPQHF. CDR3 sequence (DNA): TGCGCCAGCAGTGACGGACAGGGCAATCAGCCCCAGCATTTT.

The CDR3 sequence: CASSIGTGGTEAFF. CDR3 nucleotide sequence: TGTGCCAGCTCGATAGGGACAGGGGGGACTGAAGCTTTCTTT. This sequence joins TRBV28 and TRBJ1-1; 11 bases line up with TRBD1. Germline trimming cut 8 bases from V and 5 bases from J; bases unmatched to any gene: 7. Germline CDR1 and CDR2: MDHEN and SYDVKM. The CDR3 is 14 residues long. The full variable domain, completed using reference TRBV28 and TRBJ1-1, is DVKVTQSSRYLVKRTGEKVFLECVQDMDHENMFWYRQDPGLGLRLIYFSYDVKMKEKGDIPEGYSVSREKKERFSLILESASTNQTSMYLCASSIGTGGTEAFFGQGTRLTVV.

The gene calls are TRBV19 and TRBJ1-2, with D tentatively TRBD1 (5 bases). Germline V lookup: CDR1 LNHDA, CDR2 SQIVND (reference sequence). This CDR3 has 14 amino acids. Trimming shortened V by 10 bases and J by 8 bases, and 23 bases separated the two germline ends. CDR3 sequence reads: CATHTRGLSAGYTF. CDR3 sequence (DNA): TGTGCCACCCATACCCGGGGACTTTCTGCCGGCTACACCTTC.

The V call is TRBV4-2, the J call TRBJ2-3, with 8 nucleotides matching TRBD2. CDR1 is LGHNA and CDR2 is YNFKEQ in the germline V gene. The CDR3 totals 13 residues. Trimming removed 6 bases from V and 12 bases from J; junction bases left unmatched: 11. The CDR3 bases are TGTGCCAGCAGAAAAACGGGAGGGGACCCCCAGTATTTT. It codes for CASRKTGGDPQYF.

The chain combines TRBV5-1 with TRBJ2-7; 7 bases map to TRBD2. Trimming took 2 bases from V and 3 from J; bases not matched to a gene: 14. The germline gives CDR1 SGHRS, CDR2 YFSETQ. The CDR3 runs 17 residues. The DNA of the CDR3 is TGCGCCAGCAGCTTTGGCCATGGGGGAGGGACCAACTACGAGCAGTACTTC. It is translated as CASSFGHGGGTNYEQYF.

The chain couples TRBV28 to TRBJ1-3; D not certain. Germline loops: CDR1 MDHEN, CDR2 SYDVKM. The CDR3 sequence is 15 residues long. V was shortened by 5 bases and J by 4 bases, with 15 bases between the two germline ends. The CDR3 sequence is CASSALGEGGNTIYF. The CDR3 region has the DNA TGTGCCAGCAGTGCCCTCGGAGAGGGAGGAAACACCATATATTTT.

This chain connects TRBV5-1 to TRBJ2-5; 9 bases match TRBD2. V lost 0 bases and J lost 4; bases outside the gene matches: 4. Germline lookup yields CDR1 SGHRS and CDR2 YFSETQ. The CDR3 loop spans 15 amino acids. Written as DNA, the CDR3 is TGCGCCAGCAGCTTGGCTGGCGGGAGGGGAGAGACCCAGTACTTC. Protein product: CASSLAGGRGETQYF. The complete variable domain, with remaining parts taken from reference TRBV5-1 and TRBJ2-5, reads KAGVTQTPRYLIKTRGQQVTLSCSPISGHRSVSWYQQTPGQGLQFLFEYFSETQRNKGNFPGRFSGRQFSNSRSEMNVSTLELGDSALYLCASSLAGGRGETQYFGPGTRLLVL.

This sequence joins TRBV5-1 and TRBJ1-1; 8 nucleotides line up with TRBD1. CDR1 is SGHRS, CDR2 YFSETQ, per germline. V shed 3 bases, J shed 10 bases, and the junction held 11 bases outside the gene matches. This CDR3 region has 14 residues. CDR3 nucleotide sequence: TGCGCCAGCAGCTCGGACAGGGCGGGATTTCGAGCTTTCTTT. Amino acid sequence: CASSSDRAGFRAFF.

This rearrangement joins TRBV4-2 to TRBJ2-5, with D perhaps TRBD2 (5 bases). Germline loops: CDR1 LGHNA, CDR2 YNFKEQ. Trimming cost V 3 bases and J 4 bases, with 15 bases left between them. The CDR3 covers 15 residues. The CDR3 DNA follows: TGTGCCAGCAGCCAGTCGGACCGGGAAGCAGAGACCCAGTACTTC. Translation gives CASSQSDREAETQYF.

This chain joins TRBV7-2 and TRBJ2-3, with 12 bases identical to TRBD2. CDR3 length equals 14 residues. After removal of 5 bases from V and 10 bases from J, the junction contained 7 bases not matched to a gene. Germline assignment: CDR1 SGHTA and CDR2 FQGNSA. CDR3 loop: CASSPGWTSGAQYF. The CDR3 coding sequence is TGTGCCAGCAGCCCTGGATGGACTAGCGGGGCGCAGTATTTT. Combining the CDR3 with reference TRBV7-2 and TRBJ2-3 gives the whole variable domain GAGVSQSPSNKVTEKGKDVELRCDPISGHTALYWYRQSLGQGLEFLIYFQGNSAPDKSGLPSDRFSAERTGGSVSTLTIQRTQQEDSAVYLCASSPGWTSGAQYFGPGTRLTVL.

The chain joins TRBV14 to TRBJ2-7; 7 bases map to TRBD2. This CDR3 is built from 15 residues. J was trimmed by 3 bases and V by 4 bases; bases with no gene match: 9. Germline V gives CDR1 SGHDN, CDR2 FVKESK. CDR3 loop: CASSPIGGGNYEQYF. CDR3 nucleotides: TGTGCCAGCAGCCCCATAGGCGGGGGAAACTACGAGCAGTACTTC.

CDR3 sequence reads: CASSLTRANTGELFF. DNA of the CDR3: TGCGCCAGCAGCTTGACCAGGGCGAACACCGGGGAGCTGTTTTTT. The rearrangement joins TRBV5-1 to TRBJ2-2, with a tentative D call TRBD1 (5 bases). V was shortened by 1 base and J by 0 bases, with 7 bases between the two germline ends. The CDR3 covers 15 residues. Per the germline V gene, CDR1 is SGHRS and CDR2 is YFSETQ.

The V call is TRBV19, the J call TRBJ2-3, with D maybe TRBD2 (7 bases). V gave up 11 bases and J gave up 0 bases, with 15 bases separating them. From germline, CDR1 is LNHDA and CDR2 SQIVND (reference sequence). This CDR3 has 14 amino acids. CDR3 nucleotides: TGTGCCTCTGGCCGGGGGGCGAGCACAGATACGCAGTATTTT. Translating gives CASGRGASTDTQYF. Together with reference TRBV19 and TRBJ2-3, the CDR3 gives the full variable domain: DGGITQSPKYLFRKEGQNVTLSCEQNLNHDAMYWYRQDPGQGLRLIYYSQIVNDFQKGDIAEGYSVSREKKESFPLTVTSAQKNPTAFYLCASGRGASTDTQYFGPGTRLTVL.

The chain recombines TRBV7-9 with TRBJ1-2; maybe TRBD1 (6 bases). The CDR3 spans 14 residues. Trimming pared 0 bases from V and 2 bases from J, leaving 7 bases between. CDR1 and CDR2 (germline): SEHNR, FQNEAQ (reference sequence). The CDR3 coding sequence is TGTGCCAGCAGCTTAGCGCAGGGGAACTATGGCTACACCTTC. Translated: CASSLAQGNYGYTF.